This TCR beta chain originates from a study of shared T cell receptors in the human thymus (dated by TCRdb to about 2021). Context from the whole study: The study examined how self-reactive, shared T-cell receptor alpha chains are generated in the human thymus.

Including the terminal cysteine and phenylalanine, the CDR3 comprises 15 residues. Only CDR3 DNA remains: 45 bases, in frame from the first base. The germline V gene encodes CDR1 MNHNS and CDR2 SASEGT. V is pruned by 4 bases and J by 4 bases, leaving 1 base of the junction without a gene match. Receptor libraries were prepared by the immunoSEQ multiplex PCR assay. Entries here come from immuneACCESS through TCRdb and include only in-frame sequences with V and J called. Some clones fail to appear in such tables; in the studies checked, an unresolved V gene covers under half of the shortfall, and the cause of the remainder is unknown. A total of 550,000 to 800,000 clones appear in this sample, 80% to 90% of them only once. Of the sample, about 0.0098% falls within the top ten clones. Points on this clone: No antigen is known for it. Per-nucleotide qualities are absent, and no much larger clonotype sits a single base away.

These data also featured in a second study, about human thymus T cells. Drawing on the second study: The donors were immunologically healthy infants in Finland who had open corrective cardiac surgery for congenital heart defects. Thymus tissue was collected as surgical resects that were removed during corrective cardiac surgery. V and J gene segment usage appeared biased in both thymic and peripheral blood repertoires. The related research reported highly overlapping thymic TCR repertoires among unrelated individuals. TCR alpha and beta repertoires from roughly eight infant thymus samples and four related peripheral blood samples were characterized in the study. Donor ages ranged from about 7 to 244 days, and the cohort comprised about 6 male and a couple of female infants. After being mechanically released from the tissue, thymocytes were kept at -70 degrees C in pellets of 10-30 million cells. A QIAsymphony instrument was used to extract genomic DNA from the frozen cell pellets. The immunoSEQ multiplex PCR assay was used to amplify the TCRB and TCRAD loci from a standardized amount of quality-controlled genomic DNA. The amplicons spanned the V(D)J region and were long enough to cover the CDR3 and allow V and J genes to be identified. The commercial immunoSEQ service was used to sequence amplicons on an Illumina platform. Corrections for primer bias and sequencing errors followed previously described methods, while TCRAD and TCRB definitions were based on the IMGT database. Analysis of the repertoires was done with immunoSEQ Analyzer 3.0 and VDJTools and included basic statistics, V/J segment usage, diversity estimates, rarefaction and pairwise overlap. Diversity was estimated using the Chao1, ChaoE, Efron-Thisted, Shannon and inverse Simpson indices, and was also estimated on datasets down-sampled to the size of the smallest sample. For repertoire overlap, CDR3 nucleotide sequence, V gene and J gene had to match strictly, and clustering was done by Jaccard-based multidimensional scaling. On average, roughly 740,000 unique TCRB clonotypes were obtained from thymus samples, compared with about 84,000 from blood samples.

The sample was thymocytes. The TCR originated in a girl under three years old with a congenital heart defect. Donor details come from another sample of the same person, matched by shared clones. The chain is encoded by TRBV6-1 joined to TRBJ2-1; 13 junctional bases match TRBD2. This receptor has the CDR3 CASSATSGGYNEQFF. In nucleotides, the sequence is TGTGCCAGCAGTGCGACTAGCGGGGGGTACAATGAGCAGTTCTTC.